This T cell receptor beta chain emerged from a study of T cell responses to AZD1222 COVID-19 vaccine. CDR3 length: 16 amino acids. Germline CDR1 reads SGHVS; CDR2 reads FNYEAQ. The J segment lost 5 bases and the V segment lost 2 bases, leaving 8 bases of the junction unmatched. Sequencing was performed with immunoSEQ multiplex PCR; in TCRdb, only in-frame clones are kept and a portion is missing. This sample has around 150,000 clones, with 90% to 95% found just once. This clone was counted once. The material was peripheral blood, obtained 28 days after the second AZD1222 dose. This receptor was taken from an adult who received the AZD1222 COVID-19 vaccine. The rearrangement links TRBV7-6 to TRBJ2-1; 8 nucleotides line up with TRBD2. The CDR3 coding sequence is TGTGCCAGCAGCTTAATAGCTAGCGGGCACAACAATGAGCAGTTCTTC. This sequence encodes CASSLIASGHNNEQFF.